This is a list of T cell receptor beta chains from one sample in a study of cytomegalovirus exposure and HLA in healthy donors. Profiling relied on immunoSEQ multiplex PCR, and the TCRdb table lists in-frame clones only, not all of them. The sample lists 150,000 to 200,000 clones; approximately 70% were seen once. Source material: PBMCs. The receptors were gathered from a woman aged 40 to 55 in good health and CMV-seropositive. The CDR3 runs from the conserved cysteine through the conserved F or W. Each record gives: J gene, D gene, clone size, V gene, CDR3 DNA, CDR3 protein. The D gene is left open where the match is weak. Clone size, where shown, is once, few, many, or a class for clones that have expanded.

TRBJ1-2 | . | . | TRBV4-3 | TGCGCCAGCAGCGCAAGGACTGGGGATGGCTACACCTTC | CASSARTGDGYTF
TRBJ2-5 | . | few | TRBV10-3 | TGTGCCATCAGTGAGTCTGAGGAGACCCAGTACTTC | CAISESEETQYF
TRBJ2-7 | . | . | TRBV5-1 | TGCGCCAGCGGCAGATCGCCAGGGTACGAGCAGTACTTC | CASGRSPGYEQYF
TRBJ2-3 | . | . | TRBV6-5 | TGTGCCAGCAGGGACGGACTCTTACGATCGCAGTATTTT | CASRDGLLRSQYF
TRBJ1-1 | . | . | TRBV18 | TGTGCCAGCTCTACTTCAGGTGAAGGCACTGAAGCTTTCTTT | CASSTSGEGTEAFF
TRBJ1-1 | . | . | TRBV18 | TGTGCCAGCTCACCAAGGGGCATGAACACTGAAGCTTTCTTT | CASSPRGMNTEAFF
TRBJ1-1 | . | once | TRBV9 | TGTGCCAGCAGCGCCGGGACCAGGGGAATGAACACTGAAGCTTTCTTT | CASSAGTRGMNTEAFF
TRBJ2-7 | TRBD2 | . | TRBV7-6 | TGTGCCAGCAGCCCCGGCTCCGGACTAGCGGGGGGGGAGCAGTACTTC | CASSPGSGLAGGEQYF
TRBJ2-7 | TRBD2 | once | TRBV6-6 | TGTGCCAGCAGTTCAGTAGCGGGTAACGAGCAGTACTTC | CASSSVAGNEQYF
TRBJ1-6 | TRBD1 | . | TRBV4-1 | TGCGCCAGCAGCCACTTAGGGGGCCGGGTGTCACCCCTCCACTTT | CASSHLGGRVSPLHF
TRBJ2-1 | . | . | TRBV2 | TGTGCCAGCTCAAGCAGCCAGGTCCAGAATGAGCAGTTCTTC | CASSSSQVQNEQFF
TRBJ1-5 | . | . | TRBV2 | TGTGCCAGCAGTGGACAGGCGGATCAGCCCCAGCATTTT | CASSGQADQPQHF
TRBJ1-1 | . | . | TRBV6-5 | TGTGCCAGCAGCTTTGGAGTTTACGCTGAAGCTTTCTTT | CASSFGVYAEAFF
TRBJ1-2 | TRBD1 | few | TRBV2 | TGTGCCAGCATCGCTCAGGGGGGCAACTATGGCTACACCTTC | CASIAQGGNYGYTF
TRBJ2-2 | . | few | TRBV7-3 | TGTGCCAGCAGCTTAGCAGGGTACGGCACCGGGGAGCTGTTTTTT | CASSLAGYGTGELFF
TRBJ1-5 | TRBD1 | once | TRBV7-8 | TGTGCCAGCAGCCAATACACAGGGGAATACAATCAGCCCCAGCATTTT | CASSQYTGEYNQPQHF
TRBJ2-1 | TRBD2 | . | TRBV2 | TGTGCCAGCAGCCGAGGGACTAGCGGGTTGAGCTCCTACAATGAGCAGTTCTTC | CASSRGTSGLSSYNEQFF
TRBJ2-2 | . | . | TRBV19 | TGTGCCAGTAGTATCAGGAGCGGGCTCAGCACCGGGGAGCTGTTTTTT | CASSIRSGLSTGELFF
TRBJ2-4 | TRBD2 | . | TRBV2 | TGTGCCAGGGGGCGGGGGGACATTCAGTACTTC | CARGRGDIQYF
TRBJ2-2 | . | . | TRBV6-4 | TGTGCCAGCAGCCTTGGGCCGAACACCGGGGAGCTGTTTTTT | CASSLGPNTGELFF
TRBJ2-1 | TRBD2 | few | TRBV15 | TGTGCCACCAGCAGACGATACGGGACTAGCGGTGACAATGAGCAGTTCTTC | CATSRRYGTSGDNEQFF
TRBJ1-2 | . | . | TRBV4-3 | TGCGCCAGCAGCCGCCGTCGGGGTTCGGATGGCTACACCTTC | CASSRRRGSDGYTF
TRBJ1-1 | . | . | TRBV18 | TGTGCCAGCTCACCCCCGTCCGCGGACACTGAAGCTTTCTTT | CASSPPSADTEAFF
TRBJ1-1 | . | few | TRBV7-3 | TGTGCCAGCAGCAACAGGGTAGGCACTGAAGCTTTCTTT | CASSNRVGTEAFF
TRBJ2-3 | TRBD2 | . | TRBV9 | TGTGCCAGCAGCCAGACTAGCGGGACGCTAAGCACAGATACGCAGTATTTT | CASSQTSGTLSTDTQYF
TRBJ2-7 | . | . | TRBV4-3 | TGCGCCAGCAGCCAAGGGGCCCACTCCCGCTCCTACGAGCAGTACTTC | CASSQGAHSRSYEQYF
TRBJ2-1 | . | . | TRBV18 | TGTGCCAGCTTATCCATAGCGGAGGTCTACAATGAGCAGTTCTTC | CASLSIAEVYNEQFF
TRBJ2-7 | TRBD2 | . | TRBV4-3 | TGCGCCAGCACCCCGGGGGCTAGCGGGGCTTACGAGCAGTACTTC | CASTPGASGAYEQYF
TRBJ2-7 | TRBD2 | once | TRBV5-4 | TGTGCCAGCAGCTTGGGGTTCCCTAGCGGGGCCTACGAGCAGTACTTC | CASSLGFPSGAYEQYF
TRBJ2-1 | TRBD2 | . | TRBV6-6 | TGTGCCAGCACCGACACTAGGGCTAGCGGGAGTAATGAGCAGTTCTTC | CASTDTRASGSNEQFF
TRBJ2-3 | . | . | TRBV9 | TGTGCCAGCAGCGTAGAAGGGGTTACAGATACGCAGTATTTT | CASSVEGVTDTQYF
TRBJ2-1 | . | . | TRBV9 | TGTGCCAGCAGCGCCCGGAGTACAACCTACAATGAGCAGTTCTTC | CASSARSTTYNEQFF
TRBJ1-2 | TRBD1 | few | TRBV10-3 | TGTGCCATCAGTCCCGGGACAGGGAACTATGGCTACACCTTC | CAISPGTGNYGYTF
TRBJ2-1 | . | . | TRBV9 | TGTGCCAGCAGCGTCCTAACGGGCAATGAGCAGTTCTTC | CASSVLTGNEQFF
TRBJ2-5 | . | . | TRBV19 | TGTGCCAGTAGTATCATTGCGGAGACCCAAGAGACCCAGTACTTC | CASSIIAETQETQYF
TRBJ1-5 | TRBD1 | . | TRBV7-4 | TGTGCCAGCAGCTCCCAGCGGGAGGGGGCACGAGATCAGCCCCAGCATTTT | CASSSQREGARDQPQHF
TRBJ2-5 | TRBD2 | . | TRBV4-2 | TGTGCCAGCAGCCAAGATATAGCGGGGGGAACCCAGTACTTC | CASSQDIAGGTQYF
TRBJ2-3 | . | few | TRBV21-1 | TGTGCCAGCAGCAACCGGACAGGGCGCACAGATACGCAGTATTTT | CASSNRTGRTDTQYF
TRBJ2-2 | TRBD2 | . | TRBV2 | TGTGCCAGCAGTGAAGCGATAGCGGGGGACACCGGGGAGCTGTTTTTT | CASSEAIAGDTGELFF
TRBJ1-1 | . | . | TRBV6-5 | TGTGCCAGCAGTCCAACAGGGCGGGACACTGAAGCTTTCTTT | CASSPTGRDTEAFF
TRBJ1-5 | . | . | TRBV28 | TGTGCCAGCAGTTTGAGCAGATCGGGGGAGAACCAGCCCCAGCATTTT | CASSLSRSGENQPQHF
TRBJ2-1 | . | few | TRBV4-1 | TGCGCCAGCAGTCGAGAGGAATACAATGAGCAGTTCTTC | CASSREEYNEQFF
TRBJ1-2 | . | few | TRBV28 | TGTGCCAGCAGTCCAGTTGACAGCTATGGCTACACCTTC | CASSPVDSYGYTF
TRBJ1-5 | . | . | TRBV7-8 | TGTGCCAGCAGCTTCGACATGGATCAGCCCCAGCATTTT | CASSFDMDQPQHF
TRBJ2-7 | . | . | TRBV6-6 | TGTGCCAGCAGCCAGGGTGGATCTATCTACGAGCAGTACTTC | CASSQGGSIYEQYF
TRBJ1-1 | . | . | TRBV28 | TGTGCCAGCAGTTTCCTAGGCCAGACTGTACACACTGAAGCTTTCTTT | CASSFLGQTVHTEAFF
TRBJ2-3 | TRBD2 | . | TRBV27 | TGTGCCAGCAGTTTTGGGCTAGCGGGGGGCGGGGGCGCAGATACGCAGTATTTT | CASSFGLAGGGGADTQYF
TRBJ2-5 | TRBD2 | . | TRBV7-2 | TGTGCCAGCAGACCGGGACTAGCGGGGGAGGTTTGGGACCAAGAGACCCAGTACTTC | CASRPGLAGEVWDQETQYF
TRBJ2-7 | TRBD1 | . | TRBV2 | TGTGCCAGCAAGGGACAGGGGGCAGGCGAGCAGTACTTC | CASKGQGAGEQYF
TRBJ2-7 | TRBD1 | . | TRBV18 | TGTGCCAGCTCACCGGACAGGGGCGGAGGGCAGTACTTC | CASSPDRGGGQYF
TRBJ1-3 | . | few | TRBV5-1 | TGCGCCAGCAGCTTGGAAGAACAGGGCTTTAACACCATATATTTT | CASSLEEQGFNTIYF